Sequencing of this TCR beta chain was carried out in a study of cytomegalovirus exposure and HLA in healthy donors. Study-level points and caveats: Using the classifier, cytomegalovirus status was reportedly diagnosed with high specificity and sensitivity. Most TCR sequences proved rare, with some public TCRs found in many donors. The study put some 160 TCR beta chains on its list as cytomegalovirus-associated.

Remarks on this clone: Its antigen is still unknown.

Per the germline V gene, CDR1 is SNHLY and CDR2 is FYNNEI. V was trimmed by 6 bases and J by 0 bases, leaving 8 bases between them. CDR3 length equals 13 residues. TCRdb keeps only in-frame clones here, not all; method: immunoSEQ multiplex PCR. The sample holds some 200,000 clones, about nine tenths seen once. The chain couples TRBV2 to TRBJ1-1, with D possibly TRBD1 on 5 matching bases. The sequenced sample was PBMCs. The receptor was derived from a woman aged 18 to 35 in good health and CMV-seronegative. The CDR3 nucleotides read TGTGCCAGCAGACTACAGGTGAACACTGAAGCTTTCTTT. Amino acid sequence: CASRLQVNTEAFF.